This is a list of T cell receptor beta chains from one sample in a study of lymphopenia after photon versus proton radiotherapy. Profiled with immunoSEQ multiplex PCR; TCRdb holds only in-frame clones, not every one. This repertoire shows over 30,000 clones, over 70% found once; its top ten account for roughly 15%. Material: peripheral blood, obtained from a patient treated with proton-based radiotherapy. The receptors come from a woman in her sixties or seventies with pancreatic cancer. CDR3s include the opening cysteine and the closing phenylalanine or tryptophan. A D gene is named only where the DNA matches it firmly. Clone size is given for some rows only: seen once, a few or many times, or a class if the clone is expanded.

CDR3 DNA: TGTGCCAGCAGCTTAGTGTCCGGGTTGACCGGGGAGCTGTTTTTT
CDR3 protein: CASSLVSGLTGELFF
clone size: .
J gene: TRBJ2-2
CDR3 length: 15
V gene: TRBV7-8
D gene: .

CDR3 DNA: TGTGCCTGGAGTTTGACTAGCGGGAGGGTAGATACGCAGTATTTT
CDR3 protein: CAWSLTSGRVDTQYF
clone size: .
J gene: TRBJ2-3
CDR3 length: 15
V gene: TRBV30
D gene: TRBD2

CDR3 DNA: TGTGCCAGCAGCTTAGCGGGACAGGGGGCTTACGAGCAGTACTTC
CDR3 protein: CASSLAGQGAYEQYF
clone size: .
J gene: TRBJ2-7
CDR3 length: 15
V gene: TRBV11-3
D gene: TRBD1

CDR3 DNA: TGTGCCAGCAGTGAAGCGAGCGGCAATGAGCAGTTCTTC
CDR3 protein: CASSEASGNEQFF
clone size: .
J gene: TRBJ2-1
CDR3 length: 13
V gene: TRBV6-1
D gene: .

CDR3 DNA: TGTGCCAGCAGCTTGAACAGCCAGAGGAACACTGAAGCTTTCTTT
CDR3 protein: CASSLNSQRNTEAFF
clone size: .
J gene: TRBJ1-1
CDR3 length: 15
V gene: TRBV7-2
D gene: .

CDR3 DNA: TGCGCCAGCAGCGAACCGACAGGGAGAAATGAAAAACTGTTTTTT
CDR3 protein: CASSEPTGRNEKLFF
clone size: .
J gene: TRBJ1-4
CDR3 length: 15
V gene: TRBV5-1
D gene: TRBD1

CDR3 DNA: TGTGCCAGCACCCAAGGACAGTCATCCTACGAGCAGTACTTC
CDR3 protein: CASTQGQSSYEQYF
clone size: .
J gene: TRBJ2-7
CDR3 length: 14
V gene: TRBV6-6
D gene: .

CDR3 DNA: TGTGCCAGCAGGGGAAACCAGGGAGGGGGTAAGACAGATACGCAGTATTTT
CDR3 protein: CASRGNQGGGKTDTQYF
clone size: .
J gene: TRBJ2-3
CDR3 length: 17
V gene: TRBV27
D gene: .

CDR3 DNA: TGTGCCAGCAGCTTCAACGAGGCGGATACGCAGTATTTT
CDR3 protein: CASSFNEADTQYF
clone size: few
J gene: TRBJ2-3
CDR3 length: 13
V gene: TRBV7-2
D gene: .

CDR3 DNA: TGTGCCAGCCATAAAGGAGGGCACTACGAGCAGTACTTC
CDR3 protein: CASHKGGHYEQYF
clone size: .
J gene: TRBJ2-7
CDR3 length: 13
V gene: TRBV6-5
D gene: .

CDR3 DNA: TGTGCCAGTCAGACTAGCGGCACAGATACGCAGTATTTT
CDR3 protein: CASQTSGTDTQYF
clone size: .
J gene: TRBJ2-3
CDR3 length: 13
V gene: TRBV19
D gene: TRBD2

CDR3 DNA: TGCGCCAGCAGCCAGGGATTGGGGGTAGCCTACGAGCAGTACTTC
CDR3 protein: CASSQGLGVAYEQYF
clone size: .
J gene: TRBJ2-7
CDR3 length: 15
V gene: TRBV4-3
D gene: .

CDR3 DNA: TGTGCCAGCACCGGGGGACAGGCCCTTTCCTACGAGCAGTACTTC
CDR3 protein: CASTGGQALSYEQYF
clone size: .
J gene: TRBJ2-7
CDR3 length: 15
V gene: TRBV6-1
D gene: TRBD1

CDR3 DNA: TGTGCCAGCAGTCAGCGTTCTAGCGGGATTTCCTACGAGCAGTACTTC
CDR3 protein: CASSQRSSGISYEQYF
clone size: .
J gene: TRBJ2-7
CDR3 length: 16
V gene: TRBV27
D gene: TRBD2

CDR3 DNA: TGTGCCAGCAGCCAAGTACAGGCTAAGGCTTTC
CDR3 protein: CASSQVQAKAF
clone size: few
J gene: TRBJ1-2
CDR3 length: 11
V gene: TRBV4-2
D gene: .

CDR3 DNA: TGTGCCAGCAGCCTGACAGGGGGTGAACGAACCCAGTACTTC
CDR3 protein: CASSLTGGERTQYF
clone size: .
J gene: TRBJ2-5
CDR3 length: 14
V gene: TRBV11-3
D gene: TRBD1

CDR3 DNA: TGCGCCAGCAGCCAAGTGGTAGCGGGAGCTGGCACCGGGGAGCTGTTTTTT
CDR3 protein: CASSQVVAGAGTGELFF
clone size: .
J gene: TRBJ2-2
CDR3 length: 17
V gene: TRBV4-3
D gene: TRBD2

CDR3 DNA: TGTGCCGTAGCGGGAGGGGGTAGCACAGATACGCAGTATTTT
CDR3 protein: CAVAGGGSTDTQYF
clone size: .
J gene: TRBJ2-3
CDR3 length: 14
V gene: TRBV19
D gene: TRBD2

CDR3 DNA: TGTGCCAGCACTGGGACGAACACCGGGGAGCTGTTTTTT
CDR3 protein: CASTGTNTGELFF
clone size: .
J gene: TRBJ2-2
CDR3 length: 13
V gene: TRBV4-2
D gene: .

CDR3 DNA: TGTGCCAGCAGCTACAGGGTGGGCACTGAAGCTTTCTTT
CDR3 protein: CASSYRVGTEAFF
clone size: .
J gene: TRBJ1-1
CDR3 length: 13
V gene: TRBV7-2
D gene: .

CDR3 DNA: TGTGCCTGGAGCGCCGCACAGGGGCTTCGCTACTTC
CDR3 protein: CAWSAAQGLRYF
clone size: few
J gene: TRBJ2-7
CDR3 length: 12
V gene: TRBV30
D gene: TRBD1

CDR3 DNA: TGTGCCAGCAGCCAGGGTGGGGGGTCTCGGCAGTTCTTC
CDR3 protein: CASSQGGGSRQFF
clone size: once
J gene: TRBJ2-1
CDR3 length: 13
V gene: TRBV5-4
D gene: .

CDR3 DNA: TGCAGTGCTAGCCGTGTAAATGAGCAGTTCTTC
CDR3 protein: CSASRVNEQFF
clone size: .
J gene: TRBJ2-1
CDR3 length: 11
V gene: TRBV20-1
D gene: .

CDR3 DNA: TGTGCCTGGACGTTCCCCCCTGGGGCCAACGTCCTGACTTTC
CDR3 protein: CAWTFPPGANVLTF
clone size: .
J gene: TRBJ2-6
CDR3 length: 14
V gene: TRBV30
D gene: .

CDR3 DNA: TGTGCCAGCAGCGTAGCTGCGATAGCGGGAGCCTCCTACAATGAGCAGTTCTTC
CDR3 protein: CASSVAAIAGASYNEQFF
clone size: .
J gene: TRBJ2-1
CDR3 length: 18
V gene: TRBV9
D gene: TRBD2

CDR3 DNA: TGTGCCAGCAGCTTAGAAGGTCGGAGTGGCTACACCTTC
CDR3 protein: CASSLEGRSGYTF
clone size: .
J gene: TRBJ1-2
CDR3 length: 13
V gene: TRBV11-2
D gene: .

CDR3 DNA: TGTGCCAGTAGTTCGGTACCTCCCACAGATACGCAGTATTTT
CDR3 protein: CASSSVPPTDTQYF
clone size: once
J gene: TRBJ2-3
CDR3 length: 14
V gene: TRBV19
D gene: .

CDR3 DNA: TGTGCCAGCAGTTCTTCAGGGACCCTAGGTGGCTACACCTTC
CDR3 protein: CASSSSGTLGGYTF
clone size: .
J gene: TRBJ1-2
CDR3 length: 14
V gene: TRBV28
D gene: .

CDR3 DNA: TGTGCCCAGACCAAGGGGGTGGGAATCCAAGAGACCCAGTACTTC
CDR3 protein: CAQTKGVGIQETQYF
clone size: once
J gene: TRBJ2-5
CDR3 length: 15
V gene: TRBV30
D gene: .

CDR3 DNA: TGTGCCAGCACTGTGACCGTGAACACTGAAGCTTTCTTT
CDR3 protein: CASTVTVNTEAFF
clone size: .
J gene: TRBJ1-1
CDR3 length: 13
V gene: TRBV28
D gene: .

CDR3 DNA: TGCGCCAGCAGCTTACAAGATACGCAGTATTTT
CDR3 protein: CASSLQDTQYF
clone size: .
J gene: TRBJ2-3
CDR3 length: 11
V gene: TRBV5-1
D gene: .

CDR3 DNA: TGTGCCAGCGGGGGCCTAGCGGGGTACGAGCAGTACTTC
CDR3 protein: CASGGLAGYEQYF
clone size: .
J gene: TRBJ2-7
CDR3 length: 13
V gene: TRBV2
D gene: TRBD2

CDR3 DNA: TGCGCCAGCAGCTTCCGGGGCCCTGGGGATTCACCCCTCCACTTT
CDR3 protein: CASSFRGPGDSPLHF
clone size: .
J gene: TRBJ1-6
CDR3 length: 15
V gene: TRBV5-1
D gene: .

CDR3 DNA: TGTGCCAGCAGTGAATGGAGTGGCGGGGAGCTGTTTTTT
CDR3 protein: CASSEWSGGELFF
clone size: .
J gene: TRBJ2-2
CDR3 length: 13
V gene: TRBV6-4
D gene: .

CDR3 DNA: TGTGCCAGCAGCCGGAACACTGAAGCTTTCTTT
CDR3 protein: CASSRNTEAFF
clone size: few
J gene: TRBJ1-1
CDR3 length: 11
V gene: TRBV28
D gene: .

CDR3 DNA: TGTGCCAGCACCCGGGGACAGGGGGGATCACCCCTCCACTTT
CDR3 protein: CASTRGQGGSPLHF
clone size: .
J gene: TRBJ1-6
CDR3 length: 14
V gene: TRBV2
D gene: TRBD1

CDR3 DNA: TGTGCCAGCAGGGGCTACTATAGCAATCAGCCCCAGCATTTT
CDR3 protein: CASRGYYSNQPQHF
clone size: .
J gene: TRBJ1-5
CDR3 length: 14
V gene: TRBV2
D gene: .

CDR3 DNA: TGTGCCAGCAGTCAGACTACCGATCATTTACGGGAGCAGTTCTTC
CDR3 protein: CASSQTTDHLREQFF
clone size: .
J gene: TRBJ2-1
CDR3 length: 15
V gene: TRBV28
D gene: .

CDR3 DNA: TGCAGCGCAGGACTAGGCTCCTACAATGAGCAGTTCTTC
CDR3 protein: CSAGLGSYNEQFF
clone size: .
J gene: TRBJ2-1
CDR3 length: 13
V gene: TRBV29-1
D gene: TRBD2

CDR3 DNA: TGTGCCAGCAGTTTTGGGCTAGCGGGAGGGGGGGAGCAGTACTTC
CDR3 protein: CASSFGLAGGGEQYF
clone size: .
J gene: TRBJ2-7
CDR3 length: 15
V gene: TRBV28
D gene: TRBD2

CDR3 DNA: TGTGCCAGCAGCCGGAATAGCGGCCCAGAGACCCAGTACTTC
CDR3 protein: CASSRNSGPETQYF
clone size: .
J gene: TRBJ2-5
CDR3 length: 14
V gene: TRBV7-2
D gene: .

CDR3 DNA: TGTGCCAGCAGTTACCCTCGGACAATTGAAAAACTGTTTTTT
CDR3 protein: CASSYPRTIEKLFF
clone size: .
J gene: TRBJ1-4
CDR3 length: 14
V gene: TRBV6-6
D gene: .

CDR3 DNA: TGTGCCAGCAGCCCAGTAGCGGTGAACACCGGGGAGCTGTTTTTT
CDR3 protein: CASSPVAVNTGELFF
clone size: .
J gene: TRBJ2-2
CDR3 length: 15
V gene: TRBV11-1
D gene: .

CDR3 DNA: TGTGCCAGCAGCCCCCGTTCAGCGGGAGCGGGCGATACGCAGTATTTT
CDR3 protein: CASSPRSAGAGDTQYF
clone size: .
J gene: TRBJ2-3
CDR3 length: 16
V gene: TRBV7-3
D gene: TRBD2